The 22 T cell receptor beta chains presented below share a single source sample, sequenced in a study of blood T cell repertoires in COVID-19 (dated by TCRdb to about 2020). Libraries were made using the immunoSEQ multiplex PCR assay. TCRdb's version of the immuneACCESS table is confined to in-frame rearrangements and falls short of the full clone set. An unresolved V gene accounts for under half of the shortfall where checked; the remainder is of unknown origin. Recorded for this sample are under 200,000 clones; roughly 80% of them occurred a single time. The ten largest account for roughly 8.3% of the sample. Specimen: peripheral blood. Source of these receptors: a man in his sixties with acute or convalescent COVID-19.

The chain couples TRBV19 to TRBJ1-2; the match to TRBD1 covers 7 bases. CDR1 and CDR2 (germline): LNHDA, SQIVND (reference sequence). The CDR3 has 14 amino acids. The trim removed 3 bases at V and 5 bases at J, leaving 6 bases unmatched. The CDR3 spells CASSMGQPIYGYTF. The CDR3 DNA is TGTGCCAGTAGTATGGGACAGCCAATATATGGCTACACCTTC.

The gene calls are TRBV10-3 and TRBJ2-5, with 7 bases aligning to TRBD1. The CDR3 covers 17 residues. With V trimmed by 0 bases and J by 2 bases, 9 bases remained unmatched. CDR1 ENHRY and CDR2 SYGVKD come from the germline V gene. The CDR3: CAISESGKGAKQETQYF. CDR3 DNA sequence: TGTGCCATCAGTGAGTCCGGAAAGGGGGCTAAACAAGAGACCCAGTACTTC.

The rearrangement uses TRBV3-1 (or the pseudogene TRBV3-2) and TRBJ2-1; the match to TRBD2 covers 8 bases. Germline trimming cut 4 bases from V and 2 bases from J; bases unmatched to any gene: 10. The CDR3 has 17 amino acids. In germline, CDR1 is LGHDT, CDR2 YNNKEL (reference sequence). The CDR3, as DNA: TGTGCCAGCAGCCCCAGAGGGACTAGTGCGACCTACAATGAGCAGTTCTTC. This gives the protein CASSPRGTSATYNEQFF.

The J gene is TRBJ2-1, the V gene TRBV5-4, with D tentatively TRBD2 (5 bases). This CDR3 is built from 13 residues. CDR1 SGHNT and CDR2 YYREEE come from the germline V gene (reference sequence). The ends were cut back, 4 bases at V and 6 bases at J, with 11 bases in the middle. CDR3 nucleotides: TGTGCCAGCAGCCCCTCGAGGGTCAATGAGCAGTTCTTC. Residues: CASSPSRVNEQFF. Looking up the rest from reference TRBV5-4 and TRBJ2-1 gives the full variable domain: ETGVTQSPTHLIKTRGQQVTLRCSSQSGHNTVSWYQQALGQGPQFIFQYYREEENGRGNFPPRFSGLQFPNYSSELNVNALELDDSALYLCASSPSRVNEQFFGPGTRLTVL.

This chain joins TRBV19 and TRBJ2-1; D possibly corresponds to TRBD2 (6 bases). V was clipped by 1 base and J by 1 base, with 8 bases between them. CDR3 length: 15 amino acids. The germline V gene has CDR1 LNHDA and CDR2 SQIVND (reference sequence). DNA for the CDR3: TGTGCCAGTAGTATAGGTAGCGGATCCTACAATGAGCAGTTCTTC. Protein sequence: CASSIGSGSYNEQFF.

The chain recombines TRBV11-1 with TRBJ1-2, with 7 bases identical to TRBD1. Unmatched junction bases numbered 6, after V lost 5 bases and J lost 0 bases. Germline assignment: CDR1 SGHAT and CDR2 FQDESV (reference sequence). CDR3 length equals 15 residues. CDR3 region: CASSPPGGTNYGYTF. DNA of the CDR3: TGTGCCAGCAGCCCCCCAGGGGGGACTAACTATGGCTACACCTTC. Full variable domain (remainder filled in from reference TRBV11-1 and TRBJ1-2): EAEVAQSPRYKITEKSQAVAFWCDPISGHATLYWYRQILGQGPELLVQFQDESVVDDSQLPKDRFSAERLKGVDSTLKIQPAELGDSAMYLCASSPPGGTNYGYTFGSGTRLTVV.

CDR3 region: CAWSVNRGNTIYF. The CDR3 nucleotides read TGTGCCTGGAGTGTTAACAGAGGAAACACCATATATTTT. The rearrangement uses TRBV30 and TRBJ1-3; D unresolved. Trimming left V 0 bases short and J 4 bases short, with 7 bases between. CDR3 size: 13 residues. The germline V gene encodes CDR1 GTSNPN and CDR2 SVGIG (reference sequence).

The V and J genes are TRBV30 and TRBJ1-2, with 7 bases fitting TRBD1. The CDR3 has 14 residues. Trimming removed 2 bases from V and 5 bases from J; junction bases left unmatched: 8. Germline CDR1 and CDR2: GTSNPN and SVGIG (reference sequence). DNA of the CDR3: TGTGCCTGGAGTTTGACAGGGTTTGGGTATGGCTACACCTTC. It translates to CAWSLTGFGYGYTF.

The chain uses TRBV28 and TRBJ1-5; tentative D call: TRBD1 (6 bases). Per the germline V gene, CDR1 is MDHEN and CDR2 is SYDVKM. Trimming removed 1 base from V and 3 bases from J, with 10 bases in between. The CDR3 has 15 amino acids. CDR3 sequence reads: CASSLSGANNQPQHF. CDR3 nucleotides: TGTGCCAGCAGTTTATCAGGGGCCAACAATCAGCCCCAGCATTTT.

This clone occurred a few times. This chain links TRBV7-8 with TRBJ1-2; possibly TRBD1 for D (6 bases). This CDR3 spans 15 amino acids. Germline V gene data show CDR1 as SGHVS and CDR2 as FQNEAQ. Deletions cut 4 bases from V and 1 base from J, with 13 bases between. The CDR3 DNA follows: TGTGCCAGCAGCTCATCCAGGACAGTTAACTATGGCTACACCTTC. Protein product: CASSSSRTVNYGYTF.

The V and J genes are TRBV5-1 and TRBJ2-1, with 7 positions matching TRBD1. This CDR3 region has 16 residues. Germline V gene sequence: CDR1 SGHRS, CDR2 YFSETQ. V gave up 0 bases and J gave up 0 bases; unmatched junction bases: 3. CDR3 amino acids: CASSLARTGSYNEQFF. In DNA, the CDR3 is TGCGCCAGCAGCTTGGCAAGGACAGGCTCCTACAATGAGCAGTTCTTC.

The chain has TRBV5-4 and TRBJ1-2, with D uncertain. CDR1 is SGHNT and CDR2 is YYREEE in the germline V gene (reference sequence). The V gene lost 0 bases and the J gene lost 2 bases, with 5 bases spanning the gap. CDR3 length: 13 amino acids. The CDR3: CASSLDANYGYTF. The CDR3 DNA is TGTGCCAGCAGCTTGGACGCGAACTATGGCTACACCTTC.

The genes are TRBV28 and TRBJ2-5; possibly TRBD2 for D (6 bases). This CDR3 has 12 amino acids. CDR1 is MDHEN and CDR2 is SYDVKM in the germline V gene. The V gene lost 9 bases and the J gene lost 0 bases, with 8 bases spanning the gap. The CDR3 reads CASSGDQETQYF. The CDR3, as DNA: TGTGCCAGTTCGGGGGACCAAGAGACCCAGTACTTC.

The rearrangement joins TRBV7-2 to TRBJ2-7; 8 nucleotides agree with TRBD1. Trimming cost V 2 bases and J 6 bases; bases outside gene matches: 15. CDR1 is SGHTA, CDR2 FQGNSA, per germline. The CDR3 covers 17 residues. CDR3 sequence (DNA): TGTGCCAGCAGCTTAATTACAGGGGGTTGGAGTACTGGCGAGCAGTACTTC. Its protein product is CASSLITGGWSTGEQYF.

The CDR3 DNA is TGTGCCAGCAGTAAACAGGGGGAAACTGAAGCTTTCTTT. Protein: CASSKQGETEAFF. The J gene is TRBJ1-1, the V gene TRBV2, with 8 bases fitting TRBD1. Germline V CDR1 and CDR2: SNHLY, FYNNEI. V dropped 5 bases and J dropped 5; count of bases not matched to a gene: 4. The CDR3 covers 13 residues.

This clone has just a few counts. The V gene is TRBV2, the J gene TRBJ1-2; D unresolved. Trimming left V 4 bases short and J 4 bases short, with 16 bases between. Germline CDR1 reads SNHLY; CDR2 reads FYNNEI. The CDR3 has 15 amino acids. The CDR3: CASSVRFGQLYGYTF. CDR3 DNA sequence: TGTGCCAGCAGTGTACGATTTGGTCAACTCTATGGCTACACCTTC.

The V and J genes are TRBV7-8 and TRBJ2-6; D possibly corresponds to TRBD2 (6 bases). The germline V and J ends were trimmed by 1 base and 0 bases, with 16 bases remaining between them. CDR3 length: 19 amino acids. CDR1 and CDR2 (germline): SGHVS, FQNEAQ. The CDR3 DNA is TGTGCCAGCAGCTTAGTGGAGGGCGGACTTTCCTCTGGGGCCAACGTCCTGACTTTC. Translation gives CASSLVEGGLSSGANVLTF. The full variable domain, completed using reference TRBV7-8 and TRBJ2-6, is GAGVSQSPRYKVAKRGQDVALRCDPISGHVSLFWYQQALGQGPEFLTYFQNEAQLDKSGLPSDRFFAERPEGSVSTLKIQRTQQEDSAVYLCASSLVEGGLSSGANVLTFGAGSRLTVL.

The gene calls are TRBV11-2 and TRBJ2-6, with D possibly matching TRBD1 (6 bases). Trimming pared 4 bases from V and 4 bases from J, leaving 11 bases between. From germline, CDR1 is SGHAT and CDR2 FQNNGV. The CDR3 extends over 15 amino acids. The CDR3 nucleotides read TGTGCCAGCAGCTCGCAGGGGACCGGGGCCAACGTCCTGACTTTC. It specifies CASSSQGTGANVLTF.

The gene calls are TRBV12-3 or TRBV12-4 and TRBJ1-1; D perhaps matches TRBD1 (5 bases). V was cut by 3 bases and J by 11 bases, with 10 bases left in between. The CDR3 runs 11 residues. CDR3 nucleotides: TGTGCCAGCAGTTTTGCAGGGCGGGCTTTCTTT. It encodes CASSFAGRAFF.

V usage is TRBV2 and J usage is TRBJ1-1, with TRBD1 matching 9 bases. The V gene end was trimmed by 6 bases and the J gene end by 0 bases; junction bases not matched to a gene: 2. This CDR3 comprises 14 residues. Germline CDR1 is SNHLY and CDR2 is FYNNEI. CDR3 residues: CASRHRGLNTEAFF. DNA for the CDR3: TGTGCCAGCAGACACAGGGGGCTGAACACTGAAGCTTTCTTT.

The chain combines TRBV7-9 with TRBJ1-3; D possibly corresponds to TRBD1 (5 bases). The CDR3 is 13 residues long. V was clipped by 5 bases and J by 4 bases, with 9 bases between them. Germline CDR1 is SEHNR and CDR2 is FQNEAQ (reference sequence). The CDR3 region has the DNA TGTGCCAGCAGCGGGGACTCCGGAAACACCATATATTTT. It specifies CASSGDSGNTIYF.

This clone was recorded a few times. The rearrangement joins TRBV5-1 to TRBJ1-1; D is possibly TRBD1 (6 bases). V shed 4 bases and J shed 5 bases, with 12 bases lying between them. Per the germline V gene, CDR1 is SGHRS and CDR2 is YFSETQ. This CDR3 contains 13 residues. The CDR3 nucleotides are TGCGCCAGCAGCCTAATACAGGGAACTGAAGCTTTCTTT. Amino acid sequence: CASSLIQGTEAFF. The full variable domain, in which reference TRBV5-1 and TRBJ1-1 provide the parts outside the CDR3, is KAGVTQTPRYLIKTRGQQVTLSCSPISGHRSVSWYQQTPGQGLQFLFEYFSETQRNKGNFPGRFSGRQFSNSRSEMNVSTLELGDSALYLCASSLIQGTEAFFGQGTRLTVV.